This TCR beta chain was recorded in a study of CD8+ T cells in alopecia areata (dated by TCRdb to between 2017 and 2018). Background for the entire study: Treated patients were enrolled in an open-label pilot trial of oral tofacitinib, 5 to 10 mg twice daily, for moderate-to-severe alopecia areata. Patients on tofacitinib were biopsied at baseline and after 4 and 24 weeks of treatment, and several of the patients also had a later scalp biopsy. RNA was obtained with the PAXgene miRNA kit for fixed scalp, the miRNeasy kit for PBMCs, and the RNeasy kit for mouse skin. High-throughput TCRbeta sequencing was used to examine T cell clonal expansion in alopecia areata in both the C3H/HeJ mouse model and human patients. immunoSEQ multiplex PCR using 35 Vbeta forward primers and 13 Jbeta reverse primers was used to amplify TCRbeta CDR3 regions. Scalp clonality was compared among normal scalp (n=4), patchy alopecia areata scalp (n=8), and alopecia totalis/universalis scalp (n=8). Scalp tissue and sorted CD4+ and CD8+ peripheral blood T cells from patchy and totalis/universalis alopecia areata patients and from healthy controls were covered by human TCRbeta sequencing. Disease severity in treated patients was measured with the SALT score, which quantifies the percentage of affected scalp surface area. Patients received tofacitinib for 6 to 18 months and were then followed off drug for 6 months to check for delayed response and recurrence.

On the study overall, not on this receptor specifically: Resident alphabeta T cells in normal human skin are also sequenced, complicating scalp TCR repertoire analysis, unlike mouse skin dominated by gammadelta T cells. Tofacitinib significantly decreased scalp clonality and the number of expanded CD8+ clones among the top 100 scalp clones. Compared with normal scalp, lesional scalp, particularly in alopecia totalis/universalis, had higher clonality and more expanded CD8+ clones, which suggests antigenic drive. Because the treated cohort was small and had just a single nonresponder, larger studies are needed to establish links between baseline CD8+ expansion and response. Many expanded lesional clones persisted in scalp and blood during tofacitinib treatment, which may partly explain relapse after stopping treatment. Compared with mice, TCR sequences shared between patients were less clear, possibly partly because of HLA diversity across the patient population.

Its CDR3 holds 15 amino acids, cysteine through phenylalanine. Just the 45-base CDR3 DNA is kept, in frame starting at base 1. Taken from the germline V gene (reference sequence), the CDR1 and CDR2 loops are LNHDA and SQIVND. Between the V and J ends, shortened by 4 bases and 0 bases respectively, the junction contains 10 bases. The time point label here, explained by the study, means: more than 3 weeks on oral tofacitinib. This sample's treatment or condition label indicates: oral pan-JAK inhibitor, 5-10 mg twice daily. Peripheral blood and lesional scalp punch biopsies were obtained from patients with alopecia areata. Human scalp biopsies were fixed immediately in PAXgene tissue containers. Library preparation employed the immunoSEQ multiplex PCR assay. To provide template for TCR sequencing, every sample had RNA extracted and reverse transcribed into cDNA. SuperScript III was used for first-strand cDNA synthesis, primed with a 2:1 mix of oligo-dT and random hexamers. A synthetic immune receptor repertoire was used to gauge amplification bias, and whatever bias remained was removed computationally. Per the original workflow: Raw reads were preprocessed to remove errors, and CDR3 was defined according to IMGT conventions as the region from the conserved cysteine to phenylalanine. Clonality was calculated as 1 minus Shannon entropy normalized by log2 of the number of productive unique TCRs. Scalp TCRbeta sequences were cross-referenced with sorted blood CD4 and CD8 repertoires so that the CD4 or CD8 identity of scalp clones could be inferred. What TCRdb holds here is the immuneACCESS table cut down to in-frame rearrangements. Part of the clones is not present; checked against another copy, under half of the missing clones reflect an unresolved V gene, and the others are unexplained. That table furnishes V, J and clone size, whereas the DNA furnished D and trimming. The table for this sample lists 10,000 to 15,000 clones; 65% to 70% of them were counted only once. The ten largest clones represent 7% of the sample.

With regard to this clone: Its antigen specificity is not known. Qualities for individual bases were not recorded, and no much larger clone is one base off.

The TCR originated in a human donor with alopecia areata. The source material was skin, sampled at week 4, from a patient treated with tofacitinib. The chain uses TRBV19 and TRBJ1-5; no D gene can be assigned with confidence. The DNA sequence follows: TGTGCCAGTAGTAAGATGGGGTATAGCAATCAGCCCCAGCATTTT. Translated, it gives CASSKMGYSNQPQHF.